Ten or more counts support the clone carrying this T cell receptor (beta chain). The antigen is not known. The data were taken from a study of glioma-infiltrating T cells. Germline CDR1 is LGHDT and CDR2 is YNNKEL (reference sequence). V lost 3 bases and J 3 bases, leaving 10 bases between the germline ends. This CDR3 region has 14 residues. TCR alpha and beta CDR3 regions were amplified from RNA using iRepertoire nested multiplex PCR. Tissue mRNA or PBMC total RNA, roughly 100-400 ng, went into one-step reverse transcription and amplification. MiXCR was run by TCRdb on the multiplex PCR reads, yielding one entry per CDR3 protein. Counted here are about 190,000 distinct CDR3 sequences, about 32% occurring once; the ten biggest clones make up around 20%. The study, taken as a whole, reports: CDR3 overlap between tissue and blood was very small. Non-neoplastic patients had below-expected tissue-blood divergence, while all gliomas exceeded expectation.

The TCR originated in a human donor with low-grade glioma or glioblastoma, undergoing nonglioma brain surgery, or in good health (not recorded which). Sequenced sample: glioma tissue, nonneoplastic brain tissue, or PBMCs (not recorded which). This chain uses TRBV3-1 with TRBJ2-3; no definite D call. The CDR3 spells CASSQPPETDTQYF. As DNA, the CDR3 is TGTGCCAGCAGCCAGCCCCCAGAAACAGATACGCAGTATTTT.